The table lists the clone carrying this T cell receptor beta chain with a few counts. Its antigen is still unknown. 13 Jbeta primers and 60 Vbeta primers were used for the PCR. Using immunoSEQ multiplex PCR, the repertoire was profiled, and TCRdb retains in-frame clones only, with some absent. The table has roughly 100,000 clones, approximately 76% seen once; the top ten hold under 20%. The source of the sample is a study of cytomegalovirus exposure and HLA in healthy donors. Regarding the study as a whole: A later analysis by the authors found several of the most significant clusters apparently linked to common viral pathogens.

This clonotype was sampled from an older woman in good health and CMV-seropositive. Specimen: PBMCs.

The CDR3 reads CARRQGVGYEQYF. The CDR3 coding sequence is TGTGCCCGCCGTCAGGGGGTAGGCTACGAGCAGTACTTC. The chain has TRBV6-5 and TRBJ2-7; 7 nucleotides match TRBD1. V dropped 11 bases and J dropped 3; count of bases not matched to a gene: 10. The CDR3 sequence is 13 residues long. CDR1 is MNHEY and CDR2 is SVGAGI in the germline V gene.